These T cell receptor beta chains were read from a single sample in a study of OX40 agonist ivuxolimab in advanced cancers. The table came from immunoSEQ multiplex PCR; TCRdb's copy has only in-frame clones and leaves some out. The sample consists of 20,000 to 25,000 clones, about 87% of them appearing once. The source was CD4+ or CD8+ T cells sorted from blood, collected in a trial of the OX40 agonist ivuxolimab. The receptors here all came from an adult with an advanced solid tumor such as melanoma, head and neck, liver or kidney cancer. CDR3s include the opening cysteine and the closing phenylalanine or tryptophan. D genes are given only for firm matches. A clone size is listed for some rows: how often the clone was seen (once, few, many), or a class if it is expanded.

cdr3_length | j_call | v_call | clone_size | d_call | cdr3_nt | cdr3_aa
15 | TRBJ2-7 | TRBV29-1 | NA | TRBD2 | TGCAGCGTTGATAGGGGGACTAGCGGGGTCAACGAGCAGTACTTC | CSVDRGTSGVNEQYF
15 | TRBJ1-4 | TRBV9 | NA | NA | TGTGCCAGCAGCGGTAGCGAGGGAACTAATGAAAAACTGTTTTTT | CASSGSEGTNEKLFF
16 | TRBJ1-5 | TRBV15 | NA | TRBD1 | TGTGCCACCAGCAGAACCCGGGACAGGGGTAGTCAGCCCCAGCATTTT | CATSRTRDRGSQPQHF
16 | TRBJ2-1 | TRBV9 | NA | TRBD2 | TGTGCCAGCAGTCGTAGTAGTAGCGGGAGGGCCTATGAGCAGTTCTTC | CASSRSSSGRAYEQFF
16 | TRBJ2-5 | TRBV4-1 | NA | TRBD1 | TGCGCCAGCAGTCCCGTGGTAGGGGGCGGAAAGGAGACCCAGTACTTC | CASSPVVGGGKETQYF
16 | TRBJ1-2 | TRBV11-1 | NA | NA | TGTGCCAGCAGCTTAAACGGTGACAGAGGTCTCTATGGCTACACCTTC | CASSLNGDRGLYGYTF
11 | TRBJ1-1 | TRBV19 | NA | NA | TGTGCCAGTAGCCGGACAGCGCAAGCTTTCTTT | CASSRTAQAFF
13 | TRBJ2-7 | TRBV29-1 | NA | TRBD2 | TGCAGCGCGGGGACTAGCGGGAGCTACGAGCAGTACTTC | CSAGTSGSYEQYF
14 | TRBJ2-1 | TRBV9 | NA | NA | TGTGCCAGCAGCGTAGTAACAGTAAACAATGAGCAGTTCTTC | CASSVVTVNNEQFF
15 | TRBJ1-6 | TRBV5-1 | NA | NA | TGCGCCAGCAGCTTGGGAGGTGAGGGCCGCTCACCCCTCCACTTT | CASSLGGEGRSPLHF
12 | TRBJ1-1 | TRBV30 | NA | TRBD1 | TGTGCCGGCTACAGGGGGATAACTGAAGCTTTCTTT | CAGYRGITEAFF
14 | TRBJ2-7 | TRBV6-5 | NA | NA | TGTGCCAGCAGATTCCTTCAGGGGACTTACGAGCAGTACTTC | CASRFLQGTYEQYF
17 | TRBJ1-1 | TRBV7-9 | NA | TRBD1 | TGTGCCAGCAGCTTAGCGGGCGGGGACAGTGATAATAATGGAGCTTTCTTT | CASSLAGGDSDNNGAFF
18 | TRBJ2-5 | TRBV5-1 | NA | TRBD2 | TGCGCCAGCAGCCCGGCCCCGGGACTAGCGGGAGGGCAAGAGACCCAGTACTTC | CASSPAPGLAGGQETQYF
18 | TRBJ2-1 | TRBV5-1 | NA | NA | TGCGCCAGCAGCCCCAACACGGCAGGAGTACCATTCTTCAATGAGCAGTTCTTC | CASSPNTAGVPFFNEQFF
14 | TRBJ1-1 | TRBV11-1 | NA | TRBD1 | TGTGCCAGCAGCTTGGACAGGGGGAACACTGAAGCTTTCTTT | CASSLDRGNTEAFF
15 | TRBJ1-2 | TRBV9 | NA | NA | TGTGCCAGCAACAGAGACACAATGAGATCGGATGGCTACACCTTC | CASNRDTMRSDGYTF
15 | TRBJ1-5 | TRBV19 | NA | NA | TGTGCCAGCGATAATTTTGGATCCAGCAATCAGCCCCAGCATTTT | CASDNFGSSNQPQHF
12 | TRBJ2-5 | TRBV30 | once | TRBD1 | TGTGCCTGGAGGGACAGGGTGGCGACCCAGTACTTC | CAWRDRVATQYF
16 | TRBJ2-6 | TRBV6-6 | NA | NA | TGTGCCAGCGAAGGACCCCAGGGTTTTGGGGCCAACGTCCTGACTTTC | CASEGPQGFGANVLTF
14 | TRBJ1-4 | TRBV6-1 | NA | NA | TGTGCCAGCAATACAGGAACCCTCAATGAAAAACTGTTTTTT | CASNTGTLNEKLFF
13 | TRBJ2-1 | TRBV14 | NA | NA | TGTGCCAGCAGCCCTAGGAGAGGCAATGAGCAGTTCTTC | CASSPRRGNEQFF
12 | TRBJ1-1 | TRBV12-5 | NA | NA | TGTGCTAGTGGTTTGGAGAACACTGAAGCTTTCTTT | CASGLENTEAFF
14 | TRBJ1-2 | TRBV19 | NA | NA | TGTGCCAGTAGTATACGAGGGGATTATGCTGGCTACACCTTC | CASSIRGDYAGYTF
14 | TRBJ2-7 | TRBV5-5 | NA | NA | TGTGCCAGCAGCTACGGAAGGGTCTCCTACGAGCAGTACTTC | CASSYGRVSYEQYF
13 | TRBJ1-1 | TRBV30 | NA | NA | TGTGCCTGGAGTGTATTAGGTAACACTGAAGCTTTCTTT | CAWSVLGNTEAFF
15 | TRBJ2-7 | TRBV2 | NA | NA | TGTGCCAGCACCACGGACGGGGGTCGCTTGGTAGAGCAGTACTTC | CASTTDGGRLVEQYF